The 32 T cell receptor beta chains below come from one sample, sequenced in a study of cytotoxic CD8 clonotypes in ibrutinib-treated CLL. Only in-frame clones appear in the TCRdb table, and some are missing; sequencing was by immunoSEQ multiplex PCR. The data contain more than 140,000 clones, 60% to 80% of them seen just once; the ten biggest clones take up roughly a quarter. This specimen consisted of PBMCs, obtained after 12 months of ibrutinib treatment. The receptors originated from a human donor with chronic lymphocytic leukemia.

The chain links TRBV5-4 to TRBJ1-1; D uncertain. CDR3 length: 15 amino acids. Trimming left V 4 bases short and J 1 base short, with 14 bases between. From germline, CDR1 is SGHNT and CDR2 YYREEE (reference sequence). CDR3 sequence (DNA): TGTGCCAGCAGCCCCGCCGGACGGGAGAACACTGAAGCTTTCTTT. This encodes CASSPAGRENTEAFF.

There are a few counts of this clone. This chain joins TRBV7-9 and TRBJ1-2; D uncertain. Germline V gives CDR1 SEHNR, CDR2 FQNEAQ (reference sequence). With 7 bases removed from V and 0 bases from J, the gap between germline ends came to 9 bases. The length of the CDR3 is 13 residues. The DNA for the CDR3 is TGTGCCAGCATTCTGGGAACTAACTATGGCTACACCTTC. It translates to CASILGTNYGYTF.

The chain joins TRBV10-3 to TRBJ2-5; 10 nucleotides match TRBD2. The germline CDR1 and CDR2 sequences are ENHRY and SYGVKD. With 6 bases clipped from V and 5 bases from J, the junction kept 6 bases outside the gene matches. This CDR3 has 14 residues. The CDR3 nucleotides are TGTGCCATCAGGACTAGCGGGCCCTTGGAGACCCAGTACTTC. This gives the protein CAIRTSGPLETQYF.

V is TRBV4-3 and J is TRBJ2-7; D is perhaps TRBD2 (6 bases). CDR3 size: 14 residues. Germline V gives CDR1 LGHNA, CDR2 YSLEER. The V end was cut by 2 bases, the J end by 4 bases, with 12 bases between. CDR3 coding DNA: TGCGCCAGCAGCCAATCGACTAGTGGGTACGAGCAGTACTTC. It specifies CASSQSTSGYEQYF.

This chain joins TRBV6-5 and TRBJ1-2; D not certain. The CDR3 sequence is 13 residues long. V lost 2 bases to trimming and J lost 4 bases, with 8 bases between them. Looked up from germline, CDR1 is MNHEY and CDR2 is SVGAGI. The CDR3 reads CASSYGGFYGYTF. CDR3 sequence (DNA): TGTGCCAGCAGTTACGGTGGCTTCTATGGCTACACCTTC.

This chain connects TRBV6-5 to TRBJ1-4; D is uncertain. Germline CDR1 MNHEY, CDR2 SVGAGI. The germline V and J ends were trimmed by 0 bases and 8 bases, with 10 bases remaining between them. CDR3 length: 14 amino acids. The CDR3 spells CASSYSRPREKLFF. The CDR3 nucleotides read TGTGCCAGCAGTTACTCCCGGCCCCGGGAAAAACTGTTTTTT.

This clone was recorded only once. The chain carries TRBV4-1 and TRBJ2-2; tentative D call: TRBD1 (6 bases). V was clipped by 3 bases and J by 1 base, with 12 bases between them. Germline lookup yields CDR1 MGHRA and CDR2 YSYEKL. The CDR3 runs 16 residues. DNA for the CDR3: TGCGCCAGCAGCCATTACACAGGGCAGAACACCGGGGAGCTGTTTTTT. Translation: CASSHYTGQNTGELFF.

The chain employs TRBV29-1 and TRBJ2-7, with D perhaps matching TRBD1 (6 bases). The V end lost 6 bases, the J end lost 3 bases, and 9 bases lay between the germline ends. The CDR3 runs 11 residues. The germline gives CDR1 SQVTM, CDR2 ANQGSEA. CDR3 sequence reads: CSVIQGYEQYF. DNA for the CDR3: TGCAGCGTCATACAGGGCTACGAGCAGTACTTC.

Remarks on this clone: One end of the junction varies from germline; a read error may be responsible. The V gene is TRBV6-4, the J gene TRBJ1-2; TRBD1 matches 7 bases. Germline CDR1 reads MRHNA; CDR2 reads SNTAGT. This CDR3 is built from 12 residues. The CDR3 reads CASIDRDGGYTF. CDR3 DNA sequence: TGTGCCAGCATTGACAGGGACGGGGGCTACACCTTC.

This chain connects TRBV28 to TRBJ2-7, with TRBD2 matching over 7 bases. Losses at the gene ends were 8 bases for V and 1 base for J; bases not matched to a gene: 5. Germline lookup yields CDR1 MDHEN and CDR2 SYDVKM. CDR3 length equals 13 residues. For the CDR3, the DNA is TGTGCCAGCCTGAGGGGAGGGTCCTACGAGCAGTACTTC. Its translation is CASLRGGSYEQYF.

The rearrangement links TRBV30 to TRBJ2-7; D could derive from TRBD1 or TRBD2 (5 bases each). Germline CDR1 is GTSNPN and CDR2 is SVGIG (reference sequence). V lost 5 bases, J lost 3 bases, and 17 bases lay in between. The CDR3 has 14 residues. DNA of the CDR3: TGTGCCTGGTCTCGTGGAGGAAGGGGCTACGAGCAGTACTTC. This encodes CAWSRGGRGYEQYF.

This sequence joins TRBV6-5 and TRBJ2-5; 8 nucleotides match TRBD1. Looked up from germline, CDR1 is MNHEY and CDR2 is SVGAGI. CDR3 length: 15 residues. J lost 2 bases, V lost 11 bases, and 13 bases had no gene match. The CDR3 DNA follows: TGTGCCGCCCAGTCAGGGGGCGCGGGGCAAGAGACCCAGTACTTC. Translation: CAAQSGGAGQETQYF.

The chain carries TRBV5-6 and TRBJ1-4; the D gene is possibly TRBD1 (5 bases). V lost 0 bases and J lost 1, with 10 bases in between. The CDR3 length is 16 residues. Germline CDR1 is SGHDT and CDR2 is YYEEEE. The CDR3 nucleotides read TGTGCCAGCAGCTTGGTAGGGGCTGGAACTAATGAAAAACTGTTTTTT. This translates into CASSLVGAGTNEKLFF.

This chain joins TRBV7-8 and TRBJ2-3; D gene uncertain. Trimming took off 5 bases at V and 0 bases at J, with 3 bases between the two ends. CDR3 length: 12 amino acids. The germline gives CDR1 SGHVS, CDR2 FQNEAQ. CDR3 region: CASSLSTDTQYF. Here the CDR3 DNA reads TGTGCCAGCAGCCTCAGCACAGATACGCAGTATTTT.

V is TRBV11-3 and J is TRBJ2-1; 8 bases align to TRBD1. CDR1 and CDR2 from the germline V gene are SGHNT and YENEEA. The CDR3 length is 15 residues. V lost 4 bases to trimming and J lost 6 bases; unmatched junction nucleotides: 8. Written as DNA, the CDR3 is TGTGCCAGCAGCTCCATCGGGACAGGCTCCAATGAGCAGTTCTTC. This gives the protein CASSSIGTGSNEQFF.

The chain couples TRBV4-1 to TRBJ2-5; weak D call: TRBD1 (5 bases). The germline gives CDR1 MGHRA, CDR2 YSYEKL. Between the trimmed V and J ends, which lost 0 bases and 4 bases, there was a span of 12 bases. The CDR3 is made up of 15 amino acids. The CDR3 protein is CASSQDQGVGETQYF. Written as DNA, the CDR3 is TGCGCCAGCAGCCAAGATCAGGGCGTAGGAGAGACCCAGTACTTC.

CDR3 loop: CASSPPIVYF. For the CDR3, the DNA is TGTGCCAGCAGCCCCCCTATCGTGTACTTC. V usage is TRBV7-6 and J usage is TRBJ2-5; no firm D call. This CDR3 is 10 amino acids long. The V end was cut by 5 bases, the J end by 13 bases, with 11 bases between. Germline loops: CDR1 SGHVS, CDR2 FNYEAQ.

The chain joins TRBV20-1 to TRBJ2-7; D unresolved. The CDR3 loop spans 11 amino acids. V dropped 2 bases and J dropped 1 base, with 3 bases sitting between them. Germline lookup yields CDR1 DFQATT and CDR2 SNEGSKA (reference sequence). CDR3 nucleotides: TGCAGTGCTAGATCTTCCTACGAGCAGTACTTC. Translation gives CSARSSYEQYF.

In this sample, this clone turned up many times. The chain recombines TRBV6-1 with TRBJ1-2; D unresolved. V shed 2 bases and J shed 0 bases, with 4 bases lying between them. Germline V gene data show CDR1 as MNHNS and CDR2 as SASEGT. The CDR3 has 13 residues. The CDR3 sequence: CASSETANYGYTF. DNA of the CDR3: TGTGCCAGCAGTGAAACAGCTAACTATGGCTACACCTTC.

This clone appeared a single time. V usage is TRBV10-3 and J usage is TRBJ2-1, with D tentatively TRBD2 (6 bases). Trimming stripped 6 bases from V and 5 bases from J, with 14 bases between. The CDR3 covers 14 residues. The germline CDR1 and CDR2 sequences are ENHRY and SYGVKD. This CDR3 is CAIRKLAENNEQFF. Here the CDR3 DNA reads TGTGCCATCAGGAAATTAGCGGAGAACAATGAGCAGTTCTTC.

J is TRBJ2-7 and V is TRBV7-2; D call uncertain. This CDR3 spans 13 amino acids. The germline V gene encodes CDR1 SGHTA and CDR2 FQGNSA. Between the trimmed V and J ends, which lost 0 bases and 5 bases, there was a span of 8 bases. The chain's CDR3 is CASSLAEGHEQYF. CDR3 coding DNA: TGTGCCAGCAGCTTAGCGGAAGGGCACGAGCAGTACTTC.

The chain couples TRBV28 to TRBJ1-2; unclear D gene. V was pared by 2 bases and J by 3 bases, with 1 base between. Per germline, CDR1 MDHEN and CDR2 SYDVKM. This CDR3 comprises 11 residues. CDR3 sequence (DNA): TGTGCCAGCAGTTTAGACTATGGCTACACCTTC. Its translation: CASSLDYGYTF.

The V and J genes are TRBV23-1 and TRBJ2-3; TRBD1 matches 7 bases. TRBV23-1 is given ORF status, its function remaining uncertain. The junction had 4 bases not matched to a gene; V was cut back by 2 bases and J by 2 bases. This CDR3 has 15 residues. CDR3 in amino acids: CASSQTTGNTDTQYF. The CDR3 DNA sequence: TGCGCCAGCAGTCAAACGACAGGGAACACAGATACGCAGTATTTT.

The V gene is TRBV12-5, the J gene TRBJ1-1; the D is unclear. With 6 bases removed from V and 2 bases from J, the gap between germline ends came to 10 bases. CDR3 length: 13 amino acids. Germline CDR1 LGHNT, CDR2 FRNRAP. CDR3 protein: CASGRHTNTEAFF. The CDR3, as DNA: TGTGCTAGTGGCCGACACACAAACACTGAAGCTTTCTTT.

The chain has TRBV4-2 and TRBJ1-2, with D unclear. With 1 base removed from V and 6 bases from J, the gap between germline ends came to 9 bases. This CDR3 comprises 13 residues. Germline V gives CDR1 LGHNA, CDR2 YNFKEQ. The CDR3 protein is CASSQGEMDGYTF. The DNA of the CDR3 is TGTGCCAGCAGCCAAGGGGAAATGGATGGCTACACCTTC.

V and J are TRBV27 and TRBJ2-1, with 7 bases identical to TRBD1. Unmatched junction bases numbered 7, after V lost 6 bases and J lost 8 bases. The CDR3 runs to 13 residues. Germline CDR1 is MNHEY and CDR2 is SMNVEV (reference sequence). CDR3 DNA sequence: TGTGCCAGCAGGTTACAGGGGTGGGATGAGCAGTTCTTC. Translating gives CASRLQGWDEQFF.

The V and J genes are TRBV4-1 and TRBJ1-1, with D possibly matching TRBD1 (5 bases). The CDR3 covers 14 residues. V lost 4 bases and J lost 5, with 14 bases in between. Germline loops: CDR1 MGHRA, CDR2 YSYEKL. CDR3 amino acids: CASSPVAGDTEAFF. In DNA, the CDR3 is TGCGCCAGCAGCCCCGTGGCGGGGGATACTGAAGCTTTCTTT.

The count of this clone is one. The junction shows a germline mismatch at one end, possibly a read error. The chain combines TRBV7-6 with TRBJ2-5; tentatively, D is TRBD2 (6 bases). In germline, CDR1 is SGHVS, CDR2 FNYEAQ. The CDR3 is 12 amino acids. The DNA for the CDR3 is TGTGCCAGCAGCGCTATTGGAGCGGGCGTCCACTTC. This gives the protein CASSAIGAGVHF.

The CDR3 loop is CASAQTGHEQYF. The CDR3 bases are TGTGCTAGTGCCCAAACAGGCCACGAGCAGTACTTC. The rearrangement uses TRBV12-5 and TRBJ2-7; perhaps TRBD1 as D (5 bases). The ends were cut back, 7 bases at V and 5 bases at J, with 12 bases in the middle. Per the germline V gene, CDR1 is LGHNT and CDR2 is FRNRAP. The CDR3 is made up of 12 amino acids.

The gene calls are TRBV25-1 and TRBJ2-1; D is perhaps TRBD2 (6 bases). Germline CDR1 is MGHDK and CDR2 is SYGVNS. The V end was cut by 7 bases, the J end by 8 bases, with 18 bases between. The CDR3 sequence is 14 residues long. CDR3 bases: TGTGCCAGCACTAGCGTAGGTAGTCGGGATGAGCAGTTCTTC. It yields the protein CASTSVGSRDEQFF.

J is TRBJ2-7 and V is TRBV4-1; 13 bases agree with TRBD2. The CDR3 totals 16 residues. CDR1 is MGHRA and CDR2 is YSYEKL in the germline V gene. Trimming removed 4 bases from V and 3 bases from J; junction bases left unmatched: 6. CDR3 in DNA: TGCGCCAGCAGCCTTGGGACTAGCGGGGATCTCTACGAGCAGTACTTC. Protein sequence: CASSLGTSGDLYEQYF.

The chain carries TRBV6-6 and TRBJ1-2; D uncertain. The germline V gene encodes CDR1 MNHNY and CDR2 SVGAGI (reference sequence). Trimming removed 0 bases at V and 8 bases at J, with 7 bases between. The CDR3 is 12 residues long. CDR3 coding DNA: TGTGCCAGCAGTTACTCTCGAGAAGGCTACACCTTC. It yields the protein CASSYSREGYTF.